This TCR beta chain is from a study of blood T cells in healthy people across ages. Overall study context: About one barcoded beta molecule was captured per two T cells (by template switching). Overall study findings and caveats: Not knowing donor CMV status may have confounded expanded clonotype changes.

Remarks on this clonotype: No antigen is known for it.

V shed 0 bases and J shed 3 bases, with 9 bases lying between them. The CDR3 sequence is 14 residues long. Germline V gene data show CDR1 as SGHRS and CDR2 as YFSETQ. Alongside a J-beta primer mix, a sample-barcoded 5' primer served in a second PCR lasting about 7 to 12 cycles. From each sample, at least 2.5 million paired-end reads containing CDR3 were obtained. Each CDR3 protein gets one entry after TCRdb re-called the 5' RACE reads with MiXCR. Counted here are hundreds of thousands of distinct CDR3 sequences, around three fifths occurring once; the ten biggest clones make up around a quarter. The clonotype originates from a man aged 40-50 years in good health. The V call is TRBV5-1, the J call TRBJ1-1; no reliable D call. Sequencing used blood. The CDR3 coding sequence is TGCGCCAGCAGCTTGGGGCTGGCGGACACTGAAGCTTTCTTT. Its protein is CASSLGLADTEAFF.